These 32 T cell receptor beta chains were sequenced from one sample in a study of post-analysis software for immune sequencing data. Carried by the TCR beta cDNA libraries were unique molecular identifiers. From the PCR reads, TCRdb called clonotypes with MiXCR, one entry per CDR3 protein. The sample shows a few hundred thousand distinct CDR3 sequences, roughly 34% of them seen only once. Whole-study results and caveats: The five TRBV segments detected at higher frequency in patients than in controls included TRBV5-6, TRBV5-1 and TRBV20-1.

Antigen specificity for these receptors is unknown. Input material: blood. The receptors were gathered from a girl aged 2-17 years with multiple sclerosis.

This clonotype was counted only a few times. This sequence joins TRBV9 and TRBJ2-3; 8 bases line up with TRBD2. Germline assignment: CDR1 SGDLS and CDR2 YYNGEE. V lost 0 bases and J lost 5; bases outside the gene matches: 8. The CDR3 is made up of 16 amino acids. CDR3 nucleotide sequence: TGTGCCAGCAGCGTAGATCCGGGGGGGGTTTTAGATACGCAGTATTTT. Amino acid sequence: CASSVDPGGVLDTQYF.

This sequence joins TRBV29-1 and TRBJ1-2; D is uncertain. CDR1 and CDR2 (germline): SQVTM, ANQGSEA. This CDR3 comprises 10 residues. V lost 5 bases and J lost 10, with 11 bases in between. The CDR3 is CSVRSQDYTF. In DNA, the CDR3 is TGCAGCGTTCGTAGTCAGGACTACACCTTC.

This clonotype was seen more than once but under ten times. V and J are TRBV7-9 and TRBJ2-7; the D gene could be TRBD1 or TRBD2 (5 bases each). V was clipped by 4 bases and J by 0 bases, with 13 bases between them. CDR3 length: 15 amino acids. Germline V gene data show CDR1 as SEHNR and CDR2 as FQNEAQ (reference sequence). In DNA, the CDR3 is TGTGCCAGCAGCTATGCGTGGGGGACCTCCTACGAGCAGTACTTC. Protein sequence: CASSYAWGTSYEQYF.

This clonotype has a single count. A single base separates this from a much larger clone, so it may be a read error. V gene TRBV20-1 combines with J gene TRBJ2-7; D might be TRBD2 (5 bases). With 0 bases removed from V and 4 bases from J, the gap between germline ends came to 13 bases. Germline values: CDR1 DFQATT, CDR2 SNEGSKA (reference sequence). CDR3 length equals 14 residues. The CDR3 coding sequence is TGCAGTGCTAGAGAAAGGGCTAGCTTTTACGAGCAGTACTTC. Translated: CSARERASFYEQYF.

The V and J genes are TRBV5-4 and TRBJ2-3; the D gene is possibly TRBD2 (6 bases). This CDR3 spans 15 amino acids. Germline V gene lookup returns CDR1 SGHNT and CDR2 YYREEE (reference sequence). V was shortened by 4 bases and J by 2 bases, with 14 bases between the two germline ends. The CDR3 nucleotides are TGTGCCAGCAGCCCAGATCCTAGCGACACAGATACGCAGTATTTT. It codes for CASSPDPSDTDTQYF.

This clonotype has a handful of counts. The chain combines TRBV10-3 with TRBJ1-4, with D hard to call. In germline, CDR1 is ENHRY, CDR2 SYGVKD. The CDR3 contains 15 residues. Deletions cut 2 bases from V and 0 bases from J, with 7 bases between. Here the CDR3 DNA reads TGTGCCATCAGTGAGAACTCTGCAACTAATGAAAAACTGTTTTTT. It encodes CAISENSATNEKLFF.

This clonotype has only a few counts. The chain recombines TRBV20-1 with TRBJ2-7; 11 bases line up with TRBD2. The CDR3 runs 15 residues. Germline assignment: CDR1 DFQATT and CDR2 SNEGSKA (reference sequence). The junction had 10 bases not matched to a gene; V was cut back by 5 bases and J by 4 bases. This chain's CDR3 is CSARTPTSGEYEQYF. Here the CDR3 DNA reads TGCAGTGCTCGAACTCCGACTAGCGGGGAGTACGAGCAGTACTTC.

The chain carries TRBV28 and TRBJ1-2; D might be TRBD1 (6 bases). Trimming cost V 1 base and J 4 bases, with 13 bases left between them. This CDR3 comprises 15 residues. Germline CDR1 and CDR2: MDHEN and SYDVKM. The CDR3 loop reads CASSLFRTDSYGYTF. The CDR3 DNA is TGTGCCAGCAGTTTATTTCGGACAGACTCCTATGGCTACACCTTC.

The CDR3, as DNA: TGTGCCAGCAGTGCGTCGTTGGGGACCTACGAGCAGTACTTC. It codes for CASSASLGTYEQYF. The V and J genes are TRBV27 and TRBJ2-1, with D hard to call. The J call may be mistaken, given a closer DNA end match to TRBJ2-7. This CDR3 comprises 14 residues. Germline V gene sequence: CDR1 MNHEY, CDR2 SMNVEV (reference sequence).

The chain uses TRBV20-1 and TRBJ2-7, with 7 positions matching TRBD2. The CDR3 sequence is 12 residues long. CDR1 is DFQATT and CDR2 is SNEGSKA in the germline V gene (reference sequence). Trimming cost V 6 bases and J 10 bases; bases outside gene matches: 12. The CDR3 loop reads CSAGDYRVTQYF. In DNA, the CDR3 is TGCAGTGCAGGGGACTACCGCGTCACCCAGTACTTC.

The chain links TRBV25-1 to TRBJ2-5, with D tentatively TRBD2 (7 bases). The length of the CDR3 is 13 residues. CDR1 and CDR2 (germline): MGHDK, SYGVNS. V lost 6 bases and J lost 5, with 13 bases in between. CDR3 amino acids: CASRRGGEETQYF. The CDR3 DNA follows: TGTGCCAGCAGAAGGGGGGGGGAGGAGACCCAGTACTTC.

This clonotype was counted ten times or more. The chain combines TRBV7-3 with TRBJ2-1, with D perhaps TRBD2 (6 bases). The V end lost 5 bases, the J end lost 2 bases, and 13 bases lay between the germline ends. CDR3 length equals 15 residues. Germline V gives CDR1 SGHTA, CDR2 FQGTGA. CDR3 nucleotide sequence: TGTGCCAGCAGCCTCGCGGGGAGCCCCTACAATGAGCAGTTCTTC. This sequence encodes CASSLAGSPYNEQFF.

The chain combines TRBV10-3 with TRBJ2-1, with D possibly TRBD2 on 6 matching bases. Trimming left V 7 bases short and J 6 bases short, with 7 bases between. The CDR3 is 11 amino acids. CDR1 is ENHRY, CDR2 SYGVKD, per germline. As DNA, the CDR3 is TGTGCCATCACCGGGGGCAATGAGCAGTTCTTC. Translated: CAITGGNEQFF.

This clonotype appeared a few times. The chain recombines TRBV12-3 or TRBV12-4 with TRBJ2-7; no definite D call. The ends were cut back, 5 bases at V and 0 bases at J, with 5 bases in the middle. The CDR3 runs to 12 residues. CDR3 sequence reads: CASSILSYEQYF. The CDR3 DNA follows: TGTGCCAGCAGTATCCTCTCCTACGAGCAGTACTTC.

The chain recombines TRBV9 with TRBJ2-3; 7 positions agree with TRBD2. J lost 0 bases, V lost 4 bases, and 5 bases had no gene match. The CDR3 contains 15 residues. Germline values: CDR1 SGDLS, CDR2 YYNGEE. CDR3 protein: CASSRVRGSTDTQYF. The CDR3 coding sequence is TGTGCCAGCAGCCGAGTGCGGGGGAGCACAGATACGCAGTATTTT.

This clonotype was observed a handful of times. This chain joins TRBV20-1 and TRBJ1-2; D gene ambiguous. This CDR3 spans 14 amino acids. The germline gives CDR1 DFQATT, CDR2 SNEGSKA (reference sequence). Trimming left V 5 bases short and J 2 bases short, with 15 bases between. The chain's CDR3 is CSAPRSGRNYGYTF. CDR3 DNA: TGCAGTGCTCCGCGATCCGGGAGGAACTATGGCTACACCTTC.

In nucleotides, the CDR3 is TGTGCCAGCAGCTCCGGGACGGTTAGCAATCAGCCCCAGCATTTT. Residues: CASSSGTVSNQPQHF. The chain couples TRBV7-9 to TRBJ1-5, with D maybe TRBD1 (5 bases). V shed 4 bases and J shed 0 bases, with 10 bases lying between them. CDR1 and CDR2 (germline): SEHNR, FQNEAQ (reference sequence). The CDR3 totals 15 residues.

The chain employs TRBV20-1 and TRBJ1-5; D is unresolved. CDR3 length: 15 residues. The germline V gene has CDR1 DFQATT and CDR2 SNEGSKA (reference sequence). V lost 5 bases and J lost 4, with 18 bases in between. CDR3: CSADVRAGGNQPQHF. CDR3 nucleotides: TGCAGTGCTGACGTTCGGGCGGGCGGTAATCAGCCCCAGCATTTT.

The chain carries TRBV6-1 and TRBJ2-2; D is possibly TRBD2 (5 bases). The germline CDR1 and CDR2 sequences are MNHNS and SASEGT. Deletions cut 8 bases from V and 0 bases from J, with 7 bases between. The CDR3 is made up of 13 amino acids. The CDR3 loop is CASEGANTGELFF. The CDR3, as DNA: TGTGCCAGCGAGGGCGCGAACACCGGGGAGCTGTTTTTT.

The rearrangement uses TRBV10-3 and TRBJ2-7, with 7 bases that match TRBD1. After removal of 0 bases from V and 1 base from J, the junction contained 3 bases not matched to a gene. CDR1 is ENHRY, CDR2 SYGVKD, per germline. The CDR3 has 15 amino acids. The CDR3 region is CAISESPRGSYEQYF. The CDR3 region has the DNA TGTGCCATCAGTGAGTCTCCCAGGGGGTCCTACGAGCAGTACTTC.

The gene calls are TRBV10-3 and TRBJ1-1, with D perhaps TRBD1 (5 bases). V was trimmed by 9 bases and J by 3 bases, leaving 17 bases between them. The CDR3 consists of 14 residues. CDR1 is ENHRY, CDR2 SYGVKD, per germline. The CDR3 DNA is TGTGCCATGGGGGGGGGTCTAGAGGACACTGAAGCTTTCTTT. The encoded protein is CAMGGGLEDTEAFF.

This clonotype was counted a few times. V gene TRBV7-8 combines with J gene TRBJ1-5; D ambiguous. V dropped 3 bases and J dropped 7 bases, with 7 bases sitting between them. CDR1 and CDR2 (germline): SGHVS, FQNEAQ. This CDR3 has 12 residues. The CDR3 protein is CASSLSSQPQHF. CDR3 nucleotides: TGTGCCAGCAGCTTGTCTTCCCAGCCCCAGCATTTT.

The chain uses TRBV6-1 and TRBJ1-1, with D maybe TRBD1 (6 bases). The CDR3 contains 15 residues. The germline V gene has CDR1 MNHNS and CDR2 SASEGT. V lost 5 bases and J lost 2, with 15 bases in between. The CDR3 region is CASSLDWGPNTEAFF. CDR3 in DNA: TGTGCCAGCAGTTTGGACTGGGGGCCTAACACTGAAGCTTTCTTT.

The chain employs TRBV5-4 and TRBJ1-1; 8 nucleotides match TRBD1. V shed 2 bases and J 2 bases; nucleotides not matched to a gene: 5. Looked up from germline, CDR1 is SGHNT and CDR2 is YYREEE (reference sequence). The CDR3 extends over 15 amino acids. Written as DNA, the CDR3 is TGTGCCAGCAGCTTCCAGACAGGGGAAAACACTGAAGCTTTCTTT. This sequence encodes CASSFQTGENTEAFF. Based on the CDR3 plus reference TRBV5-4 and TRBJ1-1, the full variable domain is ETGVTQSPTHLIKTRGQQVTLRCSSQSGHNTVSWYQQALGQGPQFIFQYYREEENGRGNFPPRFSGLQFPNYSSELNVNALELDDSALYLCASSFQTGENTEAFFGQGTRLTVV.

This clonotype was seen a few times. The chain couples TRBV12-3 or TRBV12-4 to TRBJ2-1, with 10 bases aligning to TRBD1. This CDR3 is built from 14 residues. J was trimmed by 9 bases and V by 6 bases; bases with no gene match: 8. The CDR3 DNA reads as TGTGCCAGCAGAACCGGGACAGGGGAATCTGAGCAGTTCTTC. Translating gives CASRTGTGESEQFF.

This clonotype was found a few times. The chain joins TRBV5-6 to TRBJ2-3; unclear D gene. The CDR3 extends over 16 amino acids. Per the germline V gene, CDR1 is SGHDT and CDR2 is YYEEEE. V lost 2 bases and J 2 bases, leaving 15 bases between the germline ends. In nucleotides, the CDR3 is TGTGCCAGCAGCTTCTGGAACAGAAGGGTCACAGATACGCAGTATTTT. Residues: CASSFWNRRVTDTQYF.

This clonotype was found a few times. Written as DNA, the CDR3 is TGTGCCAGCAGCTTAGATCCAGTAGACTACGAGCAGTACTTC. It codes for CASSLDPVDYEQYF. This sequence joins TRBV7-6 and TRBJ2-7, with D uncertain. The CDR3 runs to 14 residues. Germline V gene sequence: CDR1 SGHVS, CDR2 FNYEAQ. V lost 1 base to trimming and J lost 3 bases, with 10 bases between them.

This clonotype was counted a few times. This chain links TRBV29-1 with TRBJ1-1; no definite D call. Germline lookup yields CDR1 SQVTM and CDR2 ANQGSEA. Trimming cost V 5 bases and J 4 bases, with 14 bases left between them. This CDR3 region has 13 residues. DNA for the CDR3: TGCAGCGTTCTACGGGCAGCGGGCACTGAAGCTTTCTTT. Translation: CSVLRAAGTEAFF.

The chain joins TRBV7-6 to TRBJ2-7, with D perhaps matching TRBD2 (5 bases). V was pared by 5 bases and J by 3 bases, with 20 bases between. Looked up from germline, CDR1 is SGHVS and CDR2 is FNYEAQ. This CDR3 is 16 amino acids long. The CDR3 sequence is CASSPGLAGNHYEQYF. The CDR3 bases are TGTGCCAGCAGCCCTGGTCTGGCGGGCAACCACTACGAGCAGTACTTC.

This clonotype has only one observation. V and J are TRBV28 and TRBJ2-4; TRBD1 might be the D (6 bases). Per the germline V gene, CDR1 is MDHEN and CDR2 is SYDVKM. The CDR3 is 13 amino acids. The V end lost 5 bases, the J end lost 15 bases, and 20 bases lay between the germline ends. This chain's CDR3 is CASSPSLGTLRYF. CDR3 coding DNA: TGTGCCAGCAGTCCCAGTCTCGGGACATTGCGGTACTTC.

The V and J genes are TRBV6-1 and TRBJ2-7; 8 bases are shared with TRBD2. From germline, CDR1 is MNHNS and CDR2 SASEGT. There are 15 residues in the CDR3. V gave up 1 base and J gave up 2 bases; unmatched junction bases: 4. The DNA of the CDR3 is TGTGCCAGCAGTGAAGTAGCGGGGTCCACCTACGAGCAGTACTTC. Residues: CASSEVAGSTYEQYF.

This clonotype turned up a few times. This rearrangement joins TRBV6-5 to TRBJ1-2, with 9 bases identical to TRBD1. CDR1 MNHEY and CDR2 SVGAGI come from the germline V gene. The CDR3 runs to 13 residues. With V trimmed by 8 bases and J by 3 bases, 4 bases remained unmatched. Here the CDR3 DNA reads TGTGCCAGCCACAGGGGGCTTCACTATGGCTACACCTTC. The encoded protein is CASHRGLHYGYTF.